One and the same sample provided the 8 T cell receptor beta chains below, sequenced in a study of T cell repertoires in cytomegalovirus infection. The antigens of these receptors remain unknown. TCRdb recomputed calls from the reads with MiXCR, one row per CDR3 protein. The repertoire holds around 750,000 distinct CDR3 sequences, around a third seen once, with over 10% in the top ten. Sequenced material: cultured CD8+ T cells from PBMCs, taken from culture after CMV antigen stimulation. The origin of the receptors is a human donor in good health (CMV status not recorded). Some clones in this sample may be carry-over from other donors' samples.

CDR3 residues: CASSGYGSFGPEAFF. The CDR3 DNA reads as TGTGCCAGCAGTGGGTACGGTTCTTTTGGTCCTGAAGCTTTCTTT. V usage is TRBV27 and J usage is TRBJ1-1; D remains unclear. The germline V gene has CDR1 MNHEY and CDR2 SMNVEV (reference sequence). With 5 bases removed from V and 6 bases from J, the gap between germline ends came to 19 bases. This CDR3 has 15 residues.

The V call is TRBV2, the J call TRBJ2-1; D unclear. Germline CDR1 and CDR2: SNHLY and FYNNEI. V lost 4 bases and J 0 bases, leaving 10 bases between the germline ends. This CDR3 has 15 residues. CDR3 loop: CASSVGMSSYNEQFF. In DNA form, the CDR3 reads TGTGCCAGCAGTGTAGGGATGAGCTCCTACAATGAGCAGTTCTTC.

This clonotype turned up a few times. The genes are TRBV7-2 and TRBJ1-4; TRBD1 matches at 7 bases. Per germline, CDR1 SGHTA and CDR2 FQGNSA. V gave up 1 base and J gave up 1 base; unmatched junction bases: 6. The CDR3 has 17 amino acids. This CDR3 is CASSLVPGGGTNEKLFF. The CDR3 coding sequence is TGTGCCAGCAGCTTAGTACCAGGGGGTGGAACTAATGAAAAACTGTTTTTT. The full variable domain, with the rest looked up from reference TRBV7-2 and TRBJ1-4, is GAGVSQSPSNKVTEKGKDVELRCDPISGHTALYWYRQSLGQGLEFLIYFQGNSAPDKSGLPSDRFSAERTGGSVSTLTIQRTQQEDSAVYLCASSLVPGGGTNEKLFFGSGTQLSVL.

This clonotype was counted many times. The rearrangement links TRBV7-8 to TRBJ1-5; 8 nucleotides agree with TRBD1. The trim removed 6 bases at V and 6 bases at J, leaving 7 bases unmatched. The CDR3 spans 14 residues. Germline CDR1 and CDR2: SGHVS and FQNEAQ. CDR3: CASSPRGRSQPQHF. The DNA for the CDR3 is TGTGCCAGCAGTCCCAGGGGGCGAAGTCAGCCCCAGCATTTT.

This clonotype has a handful of counts. This chain connects TRBV6-1 to TRBJ1-4; D ambiguous. Germline values: CDR1 MNHNS, CDR2 SASEGT. The CDR3 covers 14 residues. The V end was cut by 3 bases, the J end by 6 bases, with 11 bases between. In nucleotides, the CDR3 is TGTGCCAGCAGTGATGACATCAGCGATGAAAAACTGTTTTTT. Its translation: CASSDDISDEKLFF.

This clonotype was counted between two and nine times. This chain uses TRBV7-6 with TRBJ2-2; D might be TRBD1 (6 bases). The CDR3 extends over 17 amino acids. Trimming cost V 4 bases and J 3 bases, with 18 bases left between them. Germline CDR1 is SGHVS and CDR2 is FNYEAQ. The CDR3 reads CASSYNGGRKDTGELFF. The CDR3 nucleotides are TGTGCCAGCAGCTACAATGGGGGCAGGAAGGACACCGGGGAGCTGTTTTTT. The full variable domain, its missing parts supplied by reference TRBV7-6 and TRBJ2-2, is GAGVSQSPRYKVTKRGQDVALRCDPISGHVSLYWYRQALGQGPEFLTYFNYEAQQDKSGLPNDRFSAERPEGSISTLTIQRTEQRDSAMYRCASSYNGGRKDTGELFFGEGSRLTVL.

This clonotype was counted between two and nine times. This rearrangement joins TRBV7-9 to TRBJ2-3, with D perhaps TRBD1 or TRBD2 (7 bases each). The germline gives CDR1 SEHNR, CDR2 FQNEAQ (reference sequence). The V and J ends lost 5 bases and 2 bases respectively, with 17 bases between them. The CDR3 sequence is 16 residues long. DNA of the CDR3: TGTGCCAGCAGCCACGAGGGAGGGGGCCCCACAGATACGCAGTATTTT. Amino acid sequence: CASSHEGGGPTDTQYF.

This clonotype was seen more than once but under ten times. Written as DNA, the CDR3 is TGCGCCAGCAGCTTACCGAGTACAGGGTTTATCAACACTGAAGCTTTCTTT. Protein product: CASSLPSTGFINTEAFF. V usage is TRBV5-1 and J usage is TRBJ1-1; tentative D call: TRBD1 (6 bases). CDR1 and CDR2 from the germline V gene are SGHRS and YFSETQ. Trimming removed 2 bases from V and 2 bases from J, with 19 bases in between. There are 17 residues in the CDR3.